The rows below give T cell receptor beta chains drawn from one sample of a study of cytomegalovirus exposure and HLA in healthy donors. TCRdb's copy holds only in-frame clones and misses some; the assay was immunoSEQ multiplex PCR. The data show approximately 85,000 clones, around 80% seen once. Sequencing was done on a sample of PBMCs. Receptors were obtained from a man in his fifties or sixties in good health and CMV-seropositive. Each CDR3 is given with its conserved first and last residue. The order of the fields is V gene, clone size, D gene, J gene, CDR3 DNA, CDR3 protein. D genes are given only for firm matches. Part of the rows lack a size; the others show once, few, many or a class for expanded clones.

V: TRBV28
size: .
D: .
J: TRBJ2-1
DNA: TGTGCCAGCAGCTATCCCGGGAGTGGATCCTACAATGAGCAGTTCTTC
CDR3: CASSYPGSGSYNEQFF

V: TRBV19
size: .
D: TRBD1
J: TRBJ2-5
DNA: TGTGCCAGTAGTATTAGGACAGGACAAGAGACCCAGTACTTC
CDR3: CASSIRTGQETQYF

V: TRBV27
size: once
D: TRBD1
J: TRBJ1-5
DNA: TGTGCCAGCAGACCAACAGGGGGCGCAACCTTTCAGCCCCAGCATTTT
CDR3: CASRPTGGATFQPQHF

V: TRBV19
size: .
D: .
J: TRBJ1-1
DNA: TGTGCCAGTAACTCCCCTGTGGAAAGGGGTTCGAGCACTGAAGCTTTCTTT
CDR3: CASNSPVERGSSTEAFF

V: TRBV27
size: .
D: TRBD1
J: TRBJ2-1
DNA: TGTGCCAGCAGTTTGACGACAGGGCTCAGTGAGCAGTTCTTC
CDR3: CASSLTTGLSEQFF

V: TRBV7-3
size: .
D: TRBD1
J: TRBJ2-1
DNA: TGTGCCAGCAGCTTAACGGGACAGGGATTGAATGAGCAGTTCTTC
CDR3: CASSLTGQGLNEQFF

V: TRBV11-2
size: .
D: TRBD2
J: TRBJ2-1
DNA: TGTGCCAGCTCCGTAGCGGGAGCGGGAAATGAGCAGTTCTTC
CDR3: CASSVAGAGNEQFF

V: TRBV2
size: .
D: TRBD1
J: TRBJ1-3
DNA: TGTGCCAGCAGTGAAGAGACAGGGCCTGGAAACACCATATATTTT
CDR3: CASSEETGPGNTIYF

V: TRBV4-1
size: .
D: .
J: TRBJ2-7
DNA: TGCGCCAGCAGCTTTTCCGGGACAAACACCTACGAGCAGTACTTC
CDR3: CASSFSGTNTYEQYF

V: TRBV30
size: .
D: .
J: TRBJ2-3
DNA: TGTGCCTGGAGTGTGGACAGTTCAGATACGCAGTATTTT
CDR3: CAWSVDSSDTQYF

V: TRBV19
size: .
D: TRBD2
J: TRBJ2-1
DNA: TGTGCCAGTAGTCATGGGGGGGGCAATGAGCAGTTCTTC
CDR3: CASSHGGGNEQFF

V: TRBV10-3
size: .
D: TRBD2
J: TRBJ2-1
DNA: TGTGCCATCAGTGAAGGTAGGACTAGCGGGAGGTCGGAGCAGTTCTTC
CDR3: CAISEGRTSGRSEQFF

V: TRBV27
size: .
D: TRBD1
J: TRBJ1-2
DNA: TGTGCCAGCAGTAGCCGGGACAGGGAATGGTATGGCTACACCTTC
CDR3: CASSSRDREWYGYTF

V: TRBV5-1
size: .
D: TRBD1
J: TRBJ1-2
DNA: TGCGCCAGCAGCCCGACAGGGAACTATGGCTACACCTTC
CDR3: CASSPTGNYGYTF

V: TRBV19
size: .
D: .
J: TRBJ2-1
DNA: TGTGCCAGTAGGATGGGCCCGGTCGGCAATGAGCAGTTCTTC
CDR3: CASRMGPVGNEQFF

V: TRBV6-6
size: .
D: .
J: TRBJ2-1
DNA: TGTGCCAGCAGTACCCTAGCGTTCAGCTCCTACAATGAGCAGTTCTTC
CDR3: CASSTLAFSSYNEQFF

V: TRBV5-4
size: .
D: .
J: TRBJ2-3
DNA: TGTGCCAGCAGCCCCCACACAGATACGCGGTATTTT
CDR3: CASSPHTDTRYF

V: TRBV7-8
size: few
D: TRBD2
J: TRBJ2-7
DNA: TGTGCCAGCAGCTTCCCTAGCGGGAGTTACGAGCAGTACTTC
CDR3: CASSFPSGSYEQYF

V: TRBV7-2
size: many
D: TRBD1
J: TRBJ2-5
DNA: TGTGCCAGCAGCTCCTCTACAGGGGGTTTTGGCTTTGGGACCCAGTACTTC
CDR3: CASSSSTGGFGFGTQYF

V: TRBV4-1
size: few
D: TRBD1
J: TRBJ1-3
DNA: TGCGCCAGCAGCCAATCACCCAGGGGGAACGCTGGAAACACCATATATTTT
CDR3: CASSQSPRGNAGNTIYF

V: TRBV18
size: .
D: .
J: TRBJ1-3
DNA: TGTGCCAGCTCACGAGGGGGGGGATCGGACTCTGGAAACACCATATATTTT
CDR3: CASSRGGGSDSGNTIYF

V: TRBV7-3
size: .
D: .
J: TRBJ2-2
DNA: TGTGCCAGCAGCTCATTTAGGGGAAGAACGAACACCGGGGAGCTGTTTTTT
CDR3: CASSSFRGRTNTGELFF

V: TRBV11-3
size: .
D: TRBD1
J: TRBJ2-7
DNA: TGTGCCAGCAGCCTTCCCGACAGGGGGTTTTCCTACGAGCAGTACTTC
CDR3: CASSLPDRGFSYEQYF

V: TRBV6-5
size: .
D: TRBD2
J: TRBJ2-2
DNA: TGTGCCAGCAGACAGAAGCGGGGGAACACCGGGGAGCTGTTTTTT
CDR3: CASRQKRGNTGELFF

V: TRBV5-1
size: .
D: TRBD2
J: TRBJ2-2
DNA: TGCGCCAGCAGCTTGTTGCTAGCGGGAGGAGGAACCGGGGAGCTGTTTTTT
CDR3: CASSLLLAGGGTGELFF